The following is a TCR beta chain sequence with its context. Its antigen is unknown. V lost 5 bases and J lost 7; bases outside the gene matches: 5. Germline V gene sequence: CDR1 MDHEN, CDR2 SYDVKM. This CDR3 has 14 residues. The PCR contained 60 Vbeta and 13 Jbeta primers. Generated by immunoSEQ multiplex PCR, the TCRdb table keeps only in-frame clones and is missing some. The data show 110,000 to 150,000 clones, roughly 77% seen once. This specimen comes from a study of cytomegalovirus exposure and HLA in healthy donors. Study results and limitations: Associated with cytomegalovirus, according to the listing, were 150 to 200 TCR beta chains.

The sequence derives from a man under 40 in good health and CMV-seronegative. The material sequenced was PBMCs. The rearrangement joins TRBV28 to TRBJ2-1; 10 nucleotides match TRBD1. CDR3 protein: CASSDRGLGNEQFF. The CDR3 DNA reads TGTGCCAGCAGTGACAGGGGGCTCGGTAATGAGCAGTTCTTC. The whole variable domain, filled in from reference TRBV28 and TRBJ2-1, reads DVKVTQSSRYLVKRTGEKVFLECVQDMDHENMFWYRQDPGLGLRLIYFSYDVKMKEKGDIPEGYSVSREKKERFSLILESASTNQTSMYLCASSDRGLGNEQFFGPGTRLTVL.